The sample holds a few counts of the clone carrying this T cell receptor (beta chain). Its antigen remains unidentified. What the library attached to individual cDNA molecules were unique molecular identifiers. In the original workflow: Individual samples carried between roughly 23,224 and 750,000 TCRs, with some 100,000 as the median. TCRdb redid the calling of the RACE reads with MiXCR, one entry per CDR3 protein. These V and J calls rely on TCRdb rather than the paper's analysis. The sample includes 70,000 to 85,000 distinct CDR3 sequences, around 8.7% seen only once; the top ten take roughly 1.4%. Trimming left V 2 bases short and J 5 bases short, with 9 bases between. The CDR3 extends over 13 amino acids. Per germline, CDR1 SGHRS and CDR2 YFSETQ. The source of the sample is a study of human T cells and chemical hapten exposure. Study in general: Small discrepancies in pooled library volume mainly accounted for the varying TCR yields per sample.

Notes on the study in general: TCRs above 1 in 1000 frequency did not change with DPC sensitization.

Time point described: healthy volunteer bleed at 6 weeks. Unfractionated whole blood yielded the extracted total RNA. The receptor was isolated from a male donor in good health. Some clones in this sample may be carry-over from other donors' samples. The sequencing sample was made of whole blood. The chain combines TRBV5-1 with TRBJ2-3; perhaps TRBD2 as D (5 bases). The CDR3 reads CASSFPRGDTQYF. The CDR3, as DNA: TGCGCCAGCAGCTTCCCCCGGGGAGATACGCAGTATTTT. Full variable domain (outside the CDR3, taken from reference TRBV5-1 and TRBJ2-3): KAGVTQTPRYLIKTRGQQVTLSCSPISGHRSVSWYQQTPGQGLQFLFEYFSETQRNKGNFPGRFSGRQFSNSRSEMNVSTLELGDSALYLCASSFPRGDTQYFGPGTRLTVL.